A single sample is the source of the 25 T cell receptor beta chains below, sequenced in a study of pediatric ulcerative colitis. Rectal tissue came from one to two pinch biopsies taken at colonoscopy. Data came from immunoSEQ multiplex PCR; TCRdb stores just in-frame clones and leaves some out. The data contain tens of thousands of clones, around 73% of them singletons. Input material: gut tissue. The receptor set was obtained from a boy aged 5-17 years with moderate ulcerative colitis.

This clone was seen once. The chain carries TRBV9 and TRBJ1-1; 7 bases fit TRBD1. The CDR3 consists of 22 residues. J was trimmed by 2 bases and V by 0 bases; bases with no gene match: 25. Looked up from germline, CDR1 is SGDLS and CDR2 is YYNGEE. The CDR3 loop is CASSVDERGRGIILPANTEAFF. The CDR3 DNA is TGTGCCAGCAGCGTAGATGAGAGGGGCAGGGGGATCATCCTCCCCGCTAACACTGAAGCTTTCTTT.

This chain joins TRBV5-1 and TRBJ2-7, with 11 positions matching TRBD2. The CDR3 is 16 amino acids. Germline CDR1 is SGHRS and CDR2 is YFSETQ. The J segment lost 2 bases and the V segment lost 4 bases, leaving 8 bases of the junction unmatched. CDR3 in amino acids: CASSPSSGGSPYEQYF. CDR3 coding DNA: TGCGCCAGCAGCCCTTCTAGCGGGGGGAGTCCCTACGAGCAGTACTTC. The full variable domain, its missing parts supplied by reference TRBV5-1 and TRBJ2-7, is KAGVTQTPRYLIKTRGQQVTLSCSPISGHRSVSWYQQTPGQGLQFLFEYFSETQRNKGNFPGRFSGRQFSNSRSEMNVSTLELGDSALYLCASSPSSGGSPYEQYFGPGTRLTVT.

The chain uses TRBV1 and TRBJ2-7; no check of the table's D call, TRBD2, against the DNA was made. TRBV1 is a recognized pseudogene. The CDR3 runs to 13 residues. The CDR3 loop reads CTSSQERDHEQYF. The DNA for the CDR3 is TGCACCAGCAGCCAAGAGCGGGACCACGAGCAGTACTTC.

Comment on this clone: Other DNA sequences of this sample code for an identical CDR3. The DNA of the CDR3 is TGTGCCAGCAGCTACACAGCGAACACTGAAGCTTTCTTT. Translated: CASSYTANTEAFF. The genes are TRBV7-9 and TRBJ1-1; D gene unclear. The CDR3 is made up of 13 amino acids. Trimming took 4 bases from V and 1 from J, leaving 7 bases between them. In germline, CDR1 is SEHNR, CDR2 FQNEAQ (reference sequence).

The chain joins TRBV6-1 to TRBJ2-7; TRBD1 aligns across 7 bases. The V and J ends lost 6 bases and 6 bases, in that order; junction bases with no gene match: 8. CDR1 MNHNS and CDR2 SASEGT come from the germline V gene. CDR3 length: 13 amino acids. The CDR3 DNA follows: TGTGCCAGCAGAGGACCGACAGGGACCGAGCAGTACTTC. Translated, it gives CASRGPTGTEQYF.

This clone has just one count. This chain uses TRBV6-5 with TRBJ2-5; 11 bases fit TRBD2. V lost 3 bases to trimming and J lost 4 bases; unmatched junction nucleotides: 7. This CDR3 region has 16 residues. Germline V gives CDR1 MNHEY, CDR2 SVGAGI. The CDR3 coding sequence is TGTGCCAGCAGTTATAGCGGGAGGGCCGAAGGAGAGACCCAGTACTTC. This codes for CASSYSGRAEGETQYF.

The chain joins TRBV11-1 to TRBJ1-1; tentatively, D is TRBD1 (6 bases). Looked up from germline, CDR1 is SGHAT and CDR2 is FQDESV (reference sequence). The CDR3 length is 15 residues. Trimming pared 3 bases from V and 6 bases from J, leaving 17 bases between. The CDR3 DNA reads TGTGCCAGCAGCTTCGGGGAGGGGGGATCCGCTGAAGCTTTCTTT. Translated: CASSFGEGGSAEAFF.

The chain is built from TRBV5-4 and TRBJ1-1, with a possible D match to TRBD1 (6 bases). Trimming pared 2 bases from V and 0 bases from J, leaving 11 bases between. Germline loops: CDR1 SGHNT, CDR2 YYREEE (reference sequence). This CDR3 comprises 15 residues. For the CDR3, the DNA is TGTGCCAGCAGCTTAGAGGGGGGAATGAACACTGAAGCTTTCTTT. Protein product: CASSLEGGMNTEAFF.

The rearrangement links TRBV30 to TRBJ2-3, with D possibly matching TRBD1 (5 bases). The CDR3 runs to 14 residues. Trimming shortened V by 0 bases and J by 3 bases, and 10 bases separated the two germline ends. Germline-derived CDR1 and CDR2 are GTSNPN and SVGIG (reference sequence). CDR3 sequence reads: CAWSVQGITDTQYF. CDR3 nucleotides: TGTGCCTGGAGTGTGCAGGGTATAACAGATACGCAGTATTTT.

The J gene is TRBJ2-1, the V gene TRBV11-2; 12 positions match TRBD2. The ends lost 5 bases at V and 8 bases at J; junction bases unmatched: 16. Germline V gene lookup returns CDR1 SGHAT and CDR2 FQNNGV. This CDR3 spans 18 amino acids. The CDR3 sequence is CASSPSWPTSGRVHEQFF. For the CDR3, the DNA is TGTGCCAGCAGCCCATCGTGGCCGACTAGCGGGAGAGTCCATGAGCAGTTCTTC.

The J gene is TRBJ1-1, the V gene TRBV5-5; D gene unclear. The CDR3 has 13 residues. Trimming stripped 0 bases from V and 8 bases from J, with 11 bases between. Germline V gene sequence: CDR1 SGHKS, CDR2 YYEKEE (reference sequence). The CDR3, as DNA: TGTGCCAGCAGCTTGGTAGGCGGGCAGGAAGCTTTCTTT. Its protein product is CASSLVGGQEAFF.

J is TRBJ2-5 and V is TRBV6-5, with 10 bases lining up with TRBD1. This CDR3 has 16 amino acids. J lost 5 bases, V lost 4 bases, and 10 bases had no gene match. Germline V gene lookup returns CDR1 MNHEY and CDR2 SVGAGI. Here the CDR3 reads CASSLGNSGQGETQYF. DNA of the CDR3: TGTGCCAGCAGTTTGGGGAACTCGGGACAGGGGGAGACCCAGTACTTC.

This chain uses TRBV28 with TRBJ2-3; 7 bases fit TRBD2. The CDR3 is made up of 18 amino acids. CDR1 is MDHEN and CDR2 is SYDVKM in the germline V gene. V lost 0 bases to trimming and J lost 3 bases; unmatched junction nucleotides: 12. The CDR3 sequence is CASSLWASGSVRTDTQYF. Written as DNA, the CDR3 is TGTGCCAGCAGTTTATGGGCTAGCGGTAGTGTTAGGACAGATACGCAGTATTTT.

The chain recombines TRBV5-4 with TRBJ2-3; 8 bases align to TRBD1. V shed 4 bases, J shed 9 bases, and the junction held 10 bases outside the gene matches. The CDR3 is made up of 14 amino acids. From germline, CDR1 is SGHNT and CDR2 YYREEE (reference sequence). The CDR3 reads CASSHGQGRSTQYF. Written as DNA, the CDR3 is TGTGCCAGCAGCCACGGACAGGGTCGGTCGACGCAGTATTTT.

The chain carries TRBV5-6 and TRBJ2-3; D not certain. CDR1 is SGHDT, CDR2 YYEEEE, per germline. The CDR3 extends over 13 amino acids. The germline V and J ends were trimmed by 6 bases and 2 bases, with 10 bases remaining between them. The CDR3 coding sequence is TGTGCCAGCAAAGGCGGATTCACAGATACGCAGTATTTT. The encoded protein is CASKGGFTDTQYF.

The chain is built from TRBV29-1 and TRBJ2-5, with TRBD2 matching 7 bases. The V segment lost 3 bases and the J segment 4 bases; nucleotides outside the gene matches: 2. CDR1 SQVTM and CDR2 ANQGSEA come from the germline V gene. The CDR3 is 12 amino acids. The CDR3 here is CSVDREGETQYF. DNA of the CDR3: TGCAGCGTTGACAGGGAGGGAGAGACCCAGTACTTC.

With respect to this clone: The junction shows a germline mismatch at one end, possibly a read error. V gene TRBV10-3 combines with J gene TRBJ2-7, with TRBD1 identical over 8 bases. The germline gives CDR1 ENHRY, CDR2 SYGVKD. This CDR3 spans 11 amino acids. This chain's CDR3 is CAISEGQGQRF. The CDR3 DNA reads as TGTGCCATCAGCGAAGGACAGGGCCAGCGCTTC.

V is TRBV18 and J is TRBJ2-5; D remains unclear. This CDR3 is 12 amino acids long. Germline-derived CDR1 and CDR2 are KGHSH and LQKENI. Trimming left V 0 bases short and J 2 bases short, with 1 base between. The CDR3 reads CASSPPQETQYF. The CDR3 coding sequence is TGTGCCAGCTCACCACCGCAAGAGACCCAGTACTTC.

The chain carries TRBV5-6 and TRBJ2-1; possibly TRBD1 for D (5 bases). Trimming took 4 bases from V and 6 from J, leaving 8 bases between them. The CDR3 has 12 residues. CDR1 and CDR2 (germline): SGHDT, YYEEEE. The CDR3 DNA follows: TGTGCCAGCAGCAATCAGGGCAATGAGCAGTTCTTC. Its translation is CASSNQGNEQFF.

The chain joins TRBV6-1 to TRBJ2-1; either TRBD1 or TRBD2 may fit D (5 bases each). Germline-derived CDR1 and CDR2 are MNHNS and SASEGT. The CDR3 totals 14 residues. V gave up 8 bases and J gave up 0 bases, with 11 bases separating them. The CDR3 DNA sequence: TGTGCCAGCTGGTGGGGGAGCTCCTACAATGAGCAGTTCTTC. Translating gives CASWWGSSYNEQFF.

The rearrangement links TRBV15 to TRBJ2-3; tentatively, D is TRBD2 (6 bases). V gave up 6 bases and J gave up 6 bases, with 16 bases separating them. Germline CDR1 reads LNHNV; CDR2 reads YYDKDF (reference sequence). The CDR3 is made up of 14 amino acids. The CDR3 region has the DNA TGTGCCACCAGTTCTGGAGGGCCACCCGATACGCAGTATTTT. This sequence encodes CATSSGGPPDTQYF.

This chain connects TRBV11-3 to TRBJ2-7; D is possibly TRBD1 (6 bases). The germline CDR1 and CDR2 sequences are SGHNT and YENEEA. This CDR3 is built from 13 residues. V dropped 4 bases and J dropped 7 bases, with 14 bases sitting between them. Here the CDR3 DNA reads TGTGCCAGCAGCTATCTGCAGGGGAGAGAGCAGTACTTC. Its protein product is CASSYLQGREQYF.

The chain links TRBV4-1 to TRBJ2-3, with a weak D call TRBD2 (6 bases). The germline V gene encodes CDR1 MGHRA and CDR2 YSYEKL. V lost 3 bases and J lost 4, with 20 bases in between. The CDR3 has 17 amino acids. The CDR3: CASSHFGLASSSDTQYF. In DNA, the CDR3 is TGCGCCAGCAGCCACTTTGGGCTAGCGAGTTCATCAGATACGCAGTATTTT.

The chain is built from TRBV7-2 and TRBJ1-6; D gene unclear. V shed 6 bases and J shed 7 bases, with 10 bases lying between them. This CDR3 comprises 13 residues. Germline values: CDR1 SGHTA, CDR2 FQGNSA. The CDR3 is CASSSDLNSPLHF. The CDR3 nucleotides are TGTGCCAGCAGTTCTGATCTCAATTCACCCCTCCACTTT.

V and J are TRBV30 and TRBJ1-2; D call uncertain. This CDR3 comprises 13 residues. The germline CDR1 and CDR2 sequences are GTSNPN and SVGIG (reference sequence). V dropped 4 bases and J dropped 2 bases, with 11 bases sitting between them. CDR3 region: CAWIPGGNYGYTF. DNA for the CDR3: TGTGCCTGGATACCGGGCGGAAACTATGGCTACACCTTC.